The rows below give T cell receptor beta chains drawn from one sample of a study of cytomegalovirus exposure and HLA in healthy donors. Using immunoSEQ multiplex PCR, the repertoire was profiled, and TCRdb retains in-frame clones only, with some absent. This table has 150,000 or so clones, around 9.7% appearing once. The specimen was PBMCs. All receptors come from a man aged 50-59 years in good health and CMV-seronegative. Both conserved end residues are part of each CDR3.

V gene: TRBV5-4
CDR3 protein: CASSGRGRGTEAFF

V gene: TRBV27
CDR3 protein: CASSVGGHYGYTF

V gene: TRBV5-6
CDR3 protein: CASSLRPGSTNEKLFF

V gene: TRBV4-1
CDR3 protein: CASSHAGRGTSGYTF

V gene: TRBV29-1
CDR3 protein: CSVAPTSGGGGDTQYF

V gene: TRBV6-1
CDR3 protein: CASSEGSSYNSPLHF

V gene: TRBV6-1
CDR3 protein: CASSEAAGGYNEQFF

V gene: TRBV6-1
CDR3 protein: CASSQGTSGGKDTQYF

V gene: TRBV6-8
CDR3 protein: CASRPRRGYEQYF

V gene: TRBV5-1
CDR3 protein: CASSSRGSGTTDTQYF

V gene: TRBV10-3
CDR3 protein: CAISEDRGLYSYEQYF

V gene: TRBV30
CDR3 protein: CAWSEGPYSNQPQHF

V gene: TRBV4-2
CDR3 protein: CASSHSGTGATNYGYTF

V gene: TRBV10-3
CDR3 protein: CAISSRTGKLDTQYF

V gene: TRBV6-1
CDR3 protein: CASRVIGQGTYEQYF

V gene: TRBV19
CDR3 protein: CASSTGTGGIPGANVLTF

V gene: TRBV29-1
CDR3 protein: CSVVEGTYEQFF

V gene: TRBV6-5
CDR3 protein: CASSYRGARSNEQFF

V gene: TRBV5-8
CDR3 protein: CASSSPYNYGYAF

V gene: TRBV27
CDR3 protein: CASSVRQGAGDRREEKLFF

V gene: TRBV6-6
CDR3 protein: CASWAGQQNTGELFF

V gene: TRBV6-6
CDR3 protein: CASSPDSSGNTIYF

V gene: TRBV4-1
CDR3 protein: CASSGGFEQYF

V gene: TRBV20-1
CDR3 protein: CSAHPGHEAFF

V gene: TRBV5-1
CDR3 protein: CASRRDRDGLSYEQYF

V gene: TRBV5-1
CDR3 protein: CASSPPLAGHYNEQFF

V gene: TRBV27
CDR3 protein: CASSLRGISYEQYF

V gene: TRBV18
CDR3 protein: CASSSGLAGDEQYF